This T cell receptor beta chain was obtained from a study of CD8 T cells in ankylosing spondylitis. MiXCR was run by TCRdb on the 5' RACE reads, yielding one entry per CDR3 protein. The sample consists of under 300,000 distinct CDR3 sequences, about 11% of them appearing once. The V gene lost 8 bases and the J gene lost 3 bases, with 14 bases spanning the gap. Germline assignment: CDR1 ENHRY and CDR2 SYGVKD. CDR3 size: 14 residues. In this sample, this clonotype turned up a few times. The chain recombines TRBV10-3 with TRBJ2-4, with TRBD1 as a possible D gene (6 bases). The sequenced sample consisted of blood, either unsorted or a sorted T cell fraction (not recorded which). The receptor comes from a male donor with ankylosing spondylitis or in good health (not recorded which). CDR3 residues: CAIAEGVNKNIQYF. The CDR3 nucleotides are TGTGCCATCGCCGAGGGGGTTAACAAAAACATTCAGTACTTC.